The present T cell receptor beta chain was sequenced within a study of T cell responses to AZD1222 COVID-19 vaccine. Study results and limitations: Repertoire collection took place solely once the T cell response had peaked.

The method was immunoSEQ multiplex PCR; TCRdb's version includes in-frame clones alone and lacks a portion of them. In the table there are about 130,000 clones, around four fifths of which are singletons. Details on this clone: Its antigen remains unidentified.

The V end was cut by 9 bases, the J end by 3 bases, with 11 bases between. The CDR3 consists of 13 residues. Germline-derived CDR1 and CDR2 are SNHLY and FYNNEI. Here the sequenced sample was peripheral blood, taken on day 0 of AZD1222 vaccination. The rearrangement links TRBV2 to TRBJ2-2; D is undetermined. This clonotype was sampled from an adult in good health. CDR3 residues: CASTPTYTGELFF. The DNA for the CDR3 is TGTGCCAGTACACCGACTTACACCGGGGAGCTGTTTTTT.